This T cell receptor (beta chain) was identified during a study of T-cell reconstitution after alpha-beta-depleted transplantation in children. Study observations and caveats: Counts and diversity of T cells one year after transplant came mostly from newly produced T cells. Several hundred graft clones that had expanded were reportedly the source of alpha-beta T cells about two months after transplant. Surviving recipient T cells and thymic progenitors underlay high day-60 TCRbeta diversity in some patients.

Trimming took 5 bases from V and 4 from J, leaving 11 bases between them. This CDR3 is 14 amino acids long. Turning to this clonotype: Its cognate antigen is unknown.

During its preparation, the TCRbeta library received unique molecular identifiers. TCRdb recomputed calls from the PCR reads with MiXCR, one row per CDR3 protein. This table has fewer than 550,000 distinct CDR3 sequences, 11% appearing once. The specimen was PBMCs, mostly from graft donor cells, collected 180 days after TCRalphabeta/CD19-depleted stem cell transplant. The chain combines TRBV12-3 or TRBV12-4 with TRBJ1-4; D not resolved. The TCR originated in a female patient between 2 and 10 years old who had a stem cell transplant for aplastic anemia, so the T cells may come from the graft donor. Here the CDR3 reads CASSDGGSNEKLFF. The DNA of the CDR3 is TGTGCCAGCAGTGATGGAGGGAGTAATGAAAAACTGTTTTTT.